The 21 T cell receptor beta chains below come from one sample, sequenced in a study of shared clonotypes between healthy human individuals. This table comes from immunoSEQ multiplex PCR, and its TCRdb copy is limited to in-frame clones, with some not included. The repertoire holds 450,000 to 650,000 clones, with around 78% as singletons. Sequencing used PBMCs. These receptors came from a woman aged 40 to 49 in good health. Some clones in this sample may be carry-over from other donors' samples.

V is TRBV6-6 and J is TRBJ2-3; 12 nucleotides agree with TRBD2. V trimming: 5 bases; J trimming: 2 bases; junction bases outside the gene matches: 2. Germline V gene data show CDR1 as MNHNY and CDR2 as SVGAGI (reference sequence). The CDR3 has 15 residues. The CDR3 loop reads CASSGTSGFTDTQYF. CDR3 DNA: TGTGCCAGCAGTGGGACTAGCGGGTTCACAGATACGCAGTATTTT.

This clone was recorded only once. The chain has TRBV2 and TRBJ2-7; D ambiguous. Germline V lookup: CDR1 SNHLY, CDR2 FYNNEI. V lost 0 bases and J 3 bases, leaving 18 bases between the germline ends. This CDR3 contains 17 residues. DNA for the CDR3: TGTGCCAGCAGTGAAGCCCCCTTCGCTATCGGTCGCTACGAGCAGTACTTC. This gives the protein CASSEAPFAIGRYEQYF. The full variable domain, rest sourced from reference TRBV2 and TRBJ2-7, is EPEVTQTPSHQVTQMGQEVILRCVPISNHLYFYWYRQILGQKVEFLVSFYNNEISEKSEIFDDQFSVERPDGSNFTLKIRSTKLEDSAMYFCASSEAPFAIGRYEQYFGPGTRLTVT.

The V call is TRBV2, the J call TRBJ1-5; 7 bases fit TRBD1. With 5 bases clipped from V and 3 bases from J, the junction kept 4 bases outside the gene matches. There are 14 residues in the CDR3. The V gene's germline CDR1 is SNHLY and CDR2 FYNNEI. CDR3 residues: CASSLDRDNQPQHF. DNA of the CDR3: TGTGCCAGCAGTCTTGACAGGGACAATCAGCCCCAGCATTTT.

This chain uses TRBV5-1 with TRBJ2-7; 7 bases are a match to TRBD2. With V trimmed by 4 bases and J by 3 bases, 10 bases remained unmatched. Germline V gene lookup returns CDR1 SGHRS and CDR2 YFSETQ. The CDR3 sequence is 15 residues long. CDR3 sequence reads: CASSPSSGHHYEQYF. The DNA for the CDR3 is TGCGCCAGCAGCCCTTCTAGCGGACACCACTACGAGCAGTACTTC.

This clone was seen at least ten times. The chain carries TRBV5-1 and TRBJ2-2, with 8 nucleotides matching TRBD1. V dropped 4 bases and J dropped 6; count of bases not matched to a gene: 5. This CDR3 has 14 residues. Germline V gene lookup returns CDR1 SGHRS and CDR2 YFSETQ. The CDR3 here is CASSLQGAAGELFF. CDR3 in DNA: TGCGCCAGCAGCCTCCAGGGGGCAGCCGGGGAGCTGTTTTTT.

As DNA, the CDR3 is TGCGCCAGCAGCGACCAGGGAAGTTCTCACGGGGAGCTGTTTTTT. It specifies CASSDQGSSHGELFF. V is TRBV5-1 and J is TRBJ2-2; D may be TRBD1 (5 bases). Germline CDR1 is SGHRS and CDR2 is YFSETQ. This CDR3 comprises 15 residues. V lost 4 bases, J lost 7 bases, and 17 bases lay in between.

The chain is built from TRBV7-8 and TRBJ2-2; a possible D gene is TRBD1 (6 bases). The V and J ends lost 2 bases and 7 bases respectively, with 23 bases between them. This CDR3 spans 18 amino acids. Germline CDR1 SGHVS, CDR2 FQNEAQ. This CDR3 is CASSLNAVWGRKVGELFF. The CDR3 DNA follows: TGTGCCAGCAGCTTAAACGCGGTTTGGGGGCGCAAGGTCGGGGAGCTGTTTTTT.

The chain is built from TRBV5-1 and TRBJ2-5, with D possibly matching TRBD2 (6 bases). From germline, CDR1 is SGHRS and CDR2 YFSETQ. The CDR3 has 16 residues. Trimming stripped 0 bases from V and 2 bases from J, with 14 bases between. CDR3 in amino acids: CASSLVLAYEQETQYF. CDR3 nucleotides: TGCGCCAGCAGCTTGGTCCTAGCGTACGAACAAGAGACCCAGTACTTC.

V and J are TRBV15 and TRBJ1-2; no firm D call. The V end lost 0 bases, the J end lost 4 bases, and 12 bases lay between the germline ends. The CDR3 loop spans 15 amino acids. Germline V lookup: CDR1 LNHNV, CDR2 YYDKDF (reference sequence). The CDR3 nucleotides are TGTGCCACCAGCAGAGATCTTACCGTCTCCTATGGCTACACCTTC. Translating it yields CATSRDLTVSYGYTF.

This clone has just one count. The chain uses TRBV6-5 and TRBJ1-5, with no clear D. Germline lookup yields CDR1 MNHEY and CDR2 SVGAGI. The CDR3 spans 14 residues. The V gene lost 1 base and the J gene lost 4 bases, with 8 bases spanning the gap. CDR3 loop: CASSYLTENQPQHF. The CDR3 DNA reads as TGTGCCAGCAGTTACTTGACCGAAAATCAGCCCCAGCATTTT.

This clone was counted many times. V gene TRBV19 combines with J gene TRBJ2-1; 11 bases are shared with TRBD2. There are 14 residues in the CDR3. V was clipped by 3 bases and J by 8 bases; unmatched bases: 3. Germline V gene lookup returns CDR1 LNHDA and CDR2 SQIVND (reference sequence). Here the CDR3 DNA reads TGTGCCAGTAGTATGGGGACTAGCGGAGATGAGCAGTTCTTC. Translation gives CASSMGTSGDEQFF.

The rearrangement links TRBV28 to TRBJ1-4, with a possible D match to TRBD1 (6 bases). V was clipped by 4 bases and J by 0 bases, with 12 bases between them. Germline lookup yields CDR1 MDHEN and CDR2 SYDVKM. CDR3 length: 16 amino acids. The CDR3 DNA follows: TGTGCCAGCAGTTCCTCCGGGACATCAACTAATGAAAAACTGTTTTTT. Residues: CASSSSGTSTNEKLFF.

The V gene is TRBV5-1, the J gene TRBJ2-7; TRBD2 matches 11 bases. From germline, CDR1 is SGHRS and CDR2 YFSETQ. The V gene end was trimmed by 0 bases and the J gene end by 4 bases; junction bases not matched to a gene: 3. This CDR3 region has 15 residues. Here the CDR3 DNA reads TGCGCCAGCAGCTTGGGTCTAGCGGGAGGTTACGAGCAGTACTTC. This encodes CASSLGLAGGYEQYF.

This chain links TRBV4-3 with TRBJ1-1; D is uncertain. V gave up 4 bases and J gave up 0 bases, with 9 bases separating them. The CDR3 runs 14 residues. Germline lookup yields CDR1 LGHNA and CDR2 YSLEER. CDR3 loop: CASSPDWMNTEAFF. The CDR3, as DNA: TGCGCCAGCAGCCCGGATTGGATGAACACTGAAGCTTTCTTT.

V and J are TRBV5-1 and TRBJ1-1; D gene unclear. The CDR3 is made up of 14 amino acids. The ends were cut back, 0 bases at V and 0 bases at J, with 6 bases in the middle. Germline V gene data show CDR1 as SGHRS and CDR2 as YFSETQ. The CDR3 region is CASSLGILNTEAFF. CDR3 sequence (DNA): TGCGCCAGCAGCTTGGGGATCTTGAACACTGAAGCTTTCTTT.

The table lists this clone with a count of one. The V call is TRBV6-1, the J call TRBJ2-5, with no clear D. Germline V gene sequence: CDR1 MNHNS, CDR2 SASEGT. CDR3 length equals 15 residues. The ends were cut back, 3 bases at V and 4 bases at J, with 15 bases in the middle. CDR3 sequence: CASSDQATSPETQYF. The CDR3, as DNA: TGTGCCAGCAGTGATCAGGCTACCTCCCCAGAGACCCAGTACTTC.

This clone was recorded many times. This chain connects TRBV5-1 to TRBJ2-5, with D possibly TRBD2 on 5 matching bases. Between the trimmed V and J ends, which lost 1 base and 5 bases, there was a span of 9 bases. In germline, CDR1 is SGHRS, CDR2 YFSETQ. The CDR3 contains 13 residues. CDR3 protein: CASSLPGGETQYF. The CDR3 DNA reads TGCGCCAGCAGCTTGCCGGGCGGGGAGACCCAGTACTTC. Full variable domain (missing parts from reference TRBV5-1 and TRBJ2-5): KAGVTQTPRYLIKTRGQQVTLSCSPISGHRSVSWYQQTPGQGLQFLFEYFSETQRNKGNFPGRFSGRQFSNSRSEMNVSTLELGDSALYLCASSLPGGETQYFGPGTRLLVL.

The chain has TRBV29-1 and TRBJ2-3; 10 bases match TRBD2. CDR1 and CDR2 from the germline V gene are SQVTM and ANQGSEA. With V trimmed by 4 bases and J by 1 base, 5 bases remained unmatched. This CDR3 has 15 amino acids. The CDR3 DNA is TGCAGCGTTGTGGGGCTAGCGGGGGGCACAGATACGCAGTATTTT. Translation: CSVVGLAGGTDTQYF.

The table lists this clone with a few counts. The CDR3 DNA reads TGCGCCAGCAGCTTAGGTCCCGGAGGGAATGGAAACACCATATATTTT. Translated, it gives CASSLGPGGNGNTIYF. This rearrangement joins TRBV5-1 to TRBJ1-3; D is unclear. The CDR3 runs 16 residues. Trimming pared 2 bases from V and 3 bases from J, leaving 15 bases between. CDR1 and CDR2 (germline): SGHRS, YFSETQ.

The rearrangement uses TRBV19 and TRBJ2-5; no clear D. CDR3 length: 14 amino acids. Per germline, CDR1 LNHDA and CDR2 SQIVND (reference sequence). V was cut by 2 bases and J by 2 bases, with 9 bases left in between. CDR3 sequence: CASSIRSGQETQYF. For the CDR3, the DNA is TGTGCCAGTAGTATACGGTCAGGACAAGAGACCCAGTACTTC.

The CDR3 DNA reads TGTGCCAGCAGTTACGGGTCTAAAGGGGGAGAGACCCAGTACTTC. Translation gives CASSYGSKGGETQYF. The chain joins TRBV6-5 to TRBJ2-5, with a possible D match to TRBD1 (6 bases). With 2 bases removed from V and 4 bases from J, the gap between germline ends came to 14 bases. The germline gives CDR1 MNHEY, CDR2 SVGAGI. The CDR3 length is 15 residues.